This T cell receptor beta chain emerged from a study of T cells in Graves' hyperthyroidism and ophthalmopathy. Points on this clonotype: Because it lacks the conserved phenylalanine or tryptophan at the end, this CDR3 is likely a read error.

Authors of the study amplified TCR beta CDR3 regions from RNA transcripts. TCR CDR3 underwent first-round RT-PCR with the HTBI primer set. TCRdb reprocessed the multiplex PCR reads via MiXCR and lists one record per CDR3 protein. The table records 300,000 to 400,000 distinct CDR3 sequences, about 14% of them present only once. Each 10 ml fresh peripheral blood draw supplied the PBMCs. CDR3 length equals 14 residues. In germline, CDR1 is MNHGY, CDR2 SVAAGI. The V end lost 0 bases, the J end lost 2 bases, and 7 bases lay between the germline ends. The genes are TRBV6-9 and TRBJ2-5; D uncertain. The receptor was derived from a woman under 40 with Graves' hyperthyroidism. Input material: blood. The CDR3 DNA is TGTGCCAGCAGTTATTCGGCAGGACAAGAGACCCAGTACCTC. Amino acid sequence: CASSYSAGQETQYL.